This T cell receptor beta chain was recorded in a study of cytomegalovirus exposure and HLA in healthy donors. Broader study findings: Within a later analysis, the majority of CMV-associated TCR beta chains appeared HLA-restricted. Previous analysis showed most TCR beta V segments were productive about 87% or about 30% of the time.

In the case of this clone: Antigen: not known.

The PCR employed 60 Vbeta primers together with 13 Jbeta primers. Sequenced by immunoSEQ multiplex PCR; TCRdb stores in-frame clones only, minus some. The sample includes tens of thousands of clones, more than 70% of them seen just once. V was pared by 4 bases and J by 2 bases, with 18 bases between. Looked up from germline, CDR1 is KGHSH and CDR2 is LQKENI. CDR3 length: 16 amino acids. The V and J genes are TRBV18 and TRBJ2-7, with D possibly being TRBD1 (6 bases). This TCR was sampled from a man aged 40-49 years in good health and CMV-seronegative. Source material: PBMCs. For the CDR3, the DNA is TGTGCCAGCTCACTAATAAAACACAGGGTCGCCTACGAGCAGTACTTC. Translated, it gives CASSLIKHRVAYEQYF.